The 19 T cell receptor beta chains given below trace back to one sample, sequenced in a study of T-cell reconstitution after alpha-beta-depleted transplantation in children. Preparing the TCRbeta library involved the use of unique molecular identifiers. A single record per CDR3 protein comes from TCRdb applying MiXCR to the PCR reads. The table lists 350,000 to 450,000 distinct CDR3 sequences, more than 10% of them singletons, with around 4.5% in the top ten. The sequenced sample was PBMCs, obtained from the stem cell graft. These receptors were taken from a human donor who donated a stem cell graft to a child with Fanconi anemia.

This chain uses TRBV7-8 with TRBJ1-5, with TRBD1 matching over 7 bases. J gave up 5 bases and V 5 bases, and 12 bases lay outside the gene matches. CDR1 SGHVS and CDR2 FQNEAQ come from the germline V gene. This CDR3 is built from 16 residues. CDR3 coding DNA: TGTGCCAGCAGCCGAGGGTGGAGGGGGCTCCATCAGCCCCAGCATTTT. This sequence encodes CASSRGWRGLHQPQHF. Looking up the rest from reference TRBV7-8 and TRBJ1-5 gives the full variable domain: GAGVSQSPRYKVAKRGQDVALRCDPISGHVSLFWYQQALGQGPEFLTYFQNEAQLDKSGLPSDRFFAERPEGSVSTLKIQRTQQEDSAVYLCASSRGWRGLHQPQHFGDGTRLSIL.

This clonotype was found many times. The chain uses TRBV28 and TRBJ2-3; D is perhaps TRBD1 (9 bases). The CDR3 extends over 14 amino acids. V dropped 10 bases and J dropped 1 base, with 15 bases sitting between them. The germline V gene has CDR1 MDHEN and CDR2 SYDVKM. The CDR3 coding sequence is TGTGCCACCGGGAGGGACAGGGGCACAGATACGCAGTATTTT. Translation: CATGRDRGTDTQYF.

This clonotype was detected only a few times. The chain has TRBV7-3 and TRBJ2-1; 10 bases agree with TRBD2. J lost 9 bases, V lost 0 bases, and 5 bases had no gene match. The length of the CDR3 is 15 residues. Germline-derived CDR1 and CDR2 are SGHTA and FQGTGA. CDR3 residues: CASSLTAGGLSEQFF. The DNA for the CDR3 is TGTGCCAGCAGCTTAACAGCGGGGGGGCTCAGTGAGCAGTTCTTC.

This clonotype came up many times. The chain joins TRBV10-1 to TRBJ2-7; D uncertain. The CDR3 contains 14 residues. Trimming removed 6 bases at V and 7 bases at J, with 19 bases between. Germline CDR1 is WNHNN and CDR2 is SYGVQD (reference sequence). DNA of the CDR3: TGCGCCAGCAGCCCGGGTCGAAGCCCTGGGGAGCAGTACTTC. Translation gives CASSPGRSPGEQYF.

This clonotype was observed a few times. The chain recombines TRBV29-1 with TRBJ2-5; 10 nucleotides align to TRBD1. V was pared by 7 bases and J by 1 base, with 3 bases of the junction left unmatched. CDR1 and CDR2 from the germline V gene are SQVTM and ANQGSEA. The CDR3 sequence is 13 residues long. The CDR3 region is CSAGTGVQETQYF. The CDR3 nucleotides are TGCAGCGCCGGGACAGGGGTCCAAGAGACCCAGTACTTC.

Many counts were recorded for this clonotype. V usage is TRBV7-6 and J usage is TRBJ2-1, with 12 bases fitting TRBD1. V was clipped by 2 bases and J by 0 bases; unmatched bases: 8. The CDR3 consists of 19 residues. Per the germline V gene, CDR1 is SGHVS and CDR2 is FNYEAQ. Here the CDR3 reads CASSLYGTGGFFSYNEQFF. Written as DNA, the CDR3 is TGTGCCAGCAGCTTATATGGGACAGGGGGCTTTTTCTCCTACAATGAGCAGTTCTTC.

V gene TRBV29-1 combines with J gene TRBJ2-2; the D is unclear. This CDR3 has 13 amino acids. The germline V and J ends were trimmed by 0 bases and 3 bases, with 5 bases remaining between them. Germline V gene data show CDR1 as SQVTM and CDR2 as ANQGSEA. CDR3 nucleotide sequence: TGCAGCGTTGAAGATCTCGACACCGGGGAGCTGTTTTTT. It yields the protein CSVEDLDTGELFF.

This clonotype was picked up many times. The CDR3 DNA reads TGTGCCAGCAGCGTAGATGGATTAAGAAGTTCACCCCTCCACTTT. It is translated as CASSVDGLRSSPLHF. The gene calls are TRBV9 and TRBJ1-6, with D unresolved. The CDR3 consists of 15 residues. Germline CDR1 reads SGDLS; CDR2 reads YYNGEE. V was cut by 0 bases and J by 9 bases, with 13 bases left in between.

This clonotype occurred a few times. The chain couples TRBV2 to TRBJ2-3; D remains unclear. V lost 5 bases to trimming and J lost 3 bases, with 12 bases between them. CDR1 and CDR2 (germline): SNHLY, FYNNEI. This CDR3 spans 14 amino acids. This CDR3 reads CASSIDRRTDTQYF. In nucleotides, the CDR3 is TGTGCCAGCAGTATCGATCGGAGAACAGATACGCAGTATTTT.

Ten or more counts support this clonotype. This chain links TRBV5-1 with TRBJ1-1; D perhaps matches TRBD1 (5 bases). Germline V gene sequence: CDR1 SGHRS, CDR2 YFSETQ. This CDR3 contains 14 residues. V lost 0 bases to trimming and J lost 3 bases, with 9 bases between them. Written as DNA, the CDR3 is TGCGCCAGCAGCTTGGGGACACACTACACTGAAGCTTTCTTT. Amino acid sequence: CASSLGTHYTEAFF.

The genes are TRBV20-1 and TRBJ2-1; D perhaps matches TRBD2 (6 bases). The CDR3 is 12 residues long. Germline CDR1 is DFQATT and CDR2 is SNEGSKA (reference sequence). The ends were cut back, 6 bases at V and 6 bases at J, with 12 bases in the middle. The CDR3 nucleotides are TGCAGTGCCTTCCGGGACTTCAATGAGCAGTTCTTC. It translates to CSAFRDFNEQFF.

This clonotype has a handful of counts. The chain recombines TRBV29-1 with TRBJ1-5; 7 bases are shared with TRBD1. The trim removed 6 bases at V and 0 bases at J, leaving 5 bases unmatched. The V gene's germline CDR1 is SQVTM and CDR2 ANQGSEA. The CDR3 runs 14 residues. CDR3: CSVTQGNSNQPQHF. DNA for the CDR3: TGCAGCGTCACACAGGGGAATAGCAATCAGCCCCAGCATTTT.

This clonotype was seen only a few times. The CDR3 DNA follows: TGTGCCAGCAGTTATAGCCACACCGGGGAGCTGTTTTTT. Protein: CASSYSHTGELFF. The rearrangement links TRBV6-5 to TRBJ2-2, with unresolved D. The germline CDR1 and CDR2 sequences are MNHEY and SVGAGI. V lost 3 bases and J 3 bases, leaving 5 bases between the germline ends. The CDR3 is made up of 13 amino acids.

The CDR3 DNA reads TGTGCCAGCAGTCCGCACCCAGGGGTCGGGGCCAACGTCCTGACTTTC. Protein sequence: CASSPHPGVGANVLTF. V and J are TRBV12-3 or TRBV12-4 and TRBJ2-6, with D maybe TRBD1 (6 bases). There are 16 residues in the CDR3. Deletions cut 5 bases from V and 4 bases from J, with 15 bases between.

The rearrangement joins TRBV29-1 to TRBJ2-1; no reliable D call. Germline CDR1 and CDR2: SQVTM and ANQGSEA. V gave up 3 bases and J gave up 8 bases, with 8 bases separating them. The CDR3 consists of 11 residues. The CDR3 DNA reads as TGCAGCGTTGACCAGAACCATGAGCAGTTCTTC. This codes for CSVDQNHEQFF.

In this sample, this clonotype turned up a few times. This chain connects TRBV7-2 to TRBJ2-2, with D tentatively TRBD1 (5 bases). V lost 5 bases and J lost 9, with 16 bases in between. Looked up from germline, CDR1 is SGHTA and CDR2 is FQGNSA. The CDR3 runs 14 residues. The chain's CDR3 is CASSRTQGVRELFF. The CDR3 DNA follows: TGTGCCAGCAGCAGAACCCAGGGCGTCAGGGAGCTGTTTTTT.

This clonotype was seen only a few times. V and J are TRBV6-1 and TRBJ1-1; the D is unclear. There are 12 residues in the CDR3. The V gene lost 6 bases and the J gene lost 3 bases, with 8 bases spanning the gap. The germline gives CDR1 MNHNS, CDR2 SASEGT. The CDR3 sequence: CASRGAYTEAFF. The CDR3 DNA reads TGTGCCAGCAGGGGAGCCTACACTGAAGCTTTCTTT.

Worth noting for this clonotype: A much larger clone sits a single nucleotide away, making a read error possible. The rearrangement links TRBV12-3 or TRBV12-4 to TRBJ2-1; the D gene could be TRBD1 or TRBD2 (5 bases each). This CDR3 comprises 12 residues. The chain's CDR3 is CDSQGGGNEQFF. As DNA, the CDR3 is TGTGACAGCCAGGGTGGGGGCAATGAGCAGTTCTTC.

This clonotype came up many times. CDR3 sequence (DNA): TGTGCCAGCAGCTTGGCCGGGGTCGGTGGAAACACCATATATTTT. Amino acid sequence: CASSLAGVGGNTIYF. The genes are TRBV7-8 and TRBJ1-3; the D is unclear. Trimming cost V 3 bases and J 3 bases, with 12 bases left between them. CDR1 and CDR2 (germline): SGHVS, FQNEAQ. The CDR3 loop spans 15 amino acids.